These T cell receptor beta chains were read from a single sample in a study of cytomegalovirus exposure and HLA in healthy donors. Generated by immunoSEQ multiplex PCR, the TCRdb table keeps only in-frame clones and is missing some. The sample carries fewer than 140,000 clones, 70% to 80% recorded once. The sequenced material came from PBMCs. Receptor source: a female donor in good health and CMV-seronegative. Each CDR3 is given with its conserved first and last residue. Each record gives: V gene, clone size, D gene, J gene, CDR3 DNA, CDR3 protein. The D gene is left open where the match is weak. Clone sizes are given selectively: once, few, many, or a class where the clone is expanded.

TRBV15	.	.	TRBJ2-1	TGTGCCACCTCCGGGATCTCCTACAATGAGCAGTTCTTC	CATSGISYNEQFF
TRBV30	once	TRBD2	TRBJ2-5	TGTGCCTGGAGCTCCCGGGGGGGGGAGACCCAGTACTTC	CAWSSRGGETQYF
TRBV28	.	.	TRBJ1-5	TGTGCCAGCTCTCGCAGGGATCAGCCCCAGCATTTT	CASSRRDQPQHF
TRBV19	.	TRBD1	TRBJ1-2	TGTGCCAGTAGTCGCGACAGGGTCGATGGCTACACCTTC	CASSRDRVDGYTF
TRBV28	few	.	TRBJ1-1	TGTGCCAGCAGCTACAGGGCCGCTTACACTGAAGCTTTCTTT	CASSYRAAYTEAFF
TRBV25-1	few	.	TRBJ1-2	TGTGCCAGCCGGGATGCTACAGCTTATGGCTACACCTTC	CASRDATAYGYTF
TRBV11-2	.	.	TRBJ1-2	TGTGCCAGCAGCTTAGATGCCCCCGGGGTTGGCTATGGCTACACCTTC	CASSLDAPGVGYGYTF
TRBV27	.	.	TRBJ2-7	TGTGCCAGCAGTTTATCGACTAGTCACCCCTACGAGCAGTACTTC	CASSLSTSHPYEQYF
TRBV9	.	TRBD1	TRBJ2-7	TGTGCCAGCAGCGTCGGGACAGGACCTACCTACGAGCAGTACTTC	CASSVGTGPTYEQYF
TRBV30	few	TRBD1	TRBJ1-1	TGTGCCTGGAGTCCACAGGGGGCGCTCACTGAAGCTTTCTTT	CAWSPQGALTEAFF
TRBV19	.	TRBD1	TRBJ1-5	TGTGCCAGTAGTATTTTGGGACAGGGGGCGGGCCAGCCCCAGCATTTT	CASSILGQGAGQPQHF
TRBV18	.	.	TRBJ2-7	TGTGCCAGCTCACCGCGACAGACCAACTACGAGCAGTACTTC	CASSPRQTNYEQYF
TRBV7-7	.	.	TRBJ2-3	TGTGCTAGCAGTCCCACGGTCACAGATACGCAGTATTTT	CASSPTVTDTQYF
TRBV19	.	.	TRBJ2-1	TGTGCCAGTAGTATTTTACAGCCTTACAATGAGCAGTTCTTC	CASSILQPYNEQFF
TRBV5-4	.	TRBD2	TRBJ2-1	TGTGCCAGCAGCCGAAGACTAGCGGGAGGTAATGAGCAGTTCTTC	CASSRRLAGGNEQFF
TRBV7-2	.	.	TRBJ1-4	TGTGCCAGCACCAGGGTGGGTGAAAAACTGTTTTTT	CASTRVGEKLFF
TRBV7-3	.	.	TRBJ2-3	TGTGCCAGCAGCCCGGGGGCAGGGAGGGCCTATCCGCAGTATTTT	CASSPGAGRAYPQYF
TRBV11-3	few	.	TRBJ2-5	TGTGCCAGCAGCCAGGACCAAGAGACCCAGTACTTC	CASSQDQETQYF
TRBV7-9	.	TRBD2	TRBJ2-7	TGTGCCAGCAGCCCACCTCTAGCGGATTCCTACGAGCAGTACTTC	CASSPPLADSYEQYF
TRBV30	.	TRBD2	TRBJ2-3	TGTGCCTGGAACCTGGGACTAGCGGGAGCTGGTACGCAGTATTTT	CAWNLGLAGAGTQYF
TRBV29-1	.	.	TRBJ1-3	TGCAGCGTTGAGGGGACTTCGAGCTCTGGAAACACCATATATTTT	CSVEGTSSSGNTIYF
TRBV15	.	TRBD1	TRBJ2-3	TGTGCCACCAGCAGGTCAGGGACAGGGGCAGATACGCAGTATTTT	CATSRSGTGADTQYF
TRBV5-4	.	TRBD2	TRBJ2-6	TGTGCCAGCAGCTTGGCTGACCGGGGGGTGGGGGCCAACGTCCTGACTTTC	CASSLADRGVGANVLTF
TRBV6-1	few	.	TRBJ2-7	TGTGCCAGCAGTGAAGGTTTCGGGAGCTCCTACGAGCAGTACTTC	CASSEGFGSSYEQYF
TRBV29-1	few	TRBD1	TRBJ2-7	TGCAGCGTTCCCGGGACAGAATCCTACGAGCAGTACTTC	CSVPGTESYEQYF
TRBV5-4	.	TRBD2	TRBJ2-1	TGTGCCAGCAGCTTAGGGACTAGCGGGAGTGGTGAGCAGTTCTTC	CASSLGTSGSGEQFF
TRBV28	.	.	TRBJ1-5	TGTGCCAGCAGTTCTGGGAGGGAACCGGGGAGGCCCCAGCATTTT	CASSSGREPGRPQHF
TRBV4-2	.	TRBD2	TRBJ2-1	TGTGCCAGCAGCCCAACCGGGACTAGCGGTCACAATGAGCAGTTCTTC	CASSPTGTSGHNEQFF
TRBV2	once	.	TRBJ1-1	TGTGCCAGCGGTTACAGGGTTGTAGACACTGAAGCTTTCTTT	CASGYRVVDTEAFF
TRBV9	.	.	TRBJ2-1	TGTGCCAGCAGCGCGAAGGGCGGGTACAATGAGCAGTTCTTC	CASSAKGGYNEQFF
TRBV11-3	.	.	TRBJ2-7	TGTGCCAGCAGCCCTCGACAGGATTCCTACGAGCAGTACTTC	CASSPRQDSYEQYF
TRBV5-1	.	.	TRBJ2-7	TGCGCCAGCGTCGGCGGGGTTAACGAGCAGTACTTC	CASVGGVNEQYF
TRBV29-1	.	TRBD1	TRBJ2-7	TGCAGCGTCTGGACAGGGAACTCCTACGAGCAGTACTTC	CSVWTGNSYEQYF
TRBV7-9	.	TRBD1	TRBJ2-1	TGTGCCAGCAGCATGACAGGGGGGTTGAATGAGCAGTTCTTC	CASSMTGGLNEQFF
TRBV21-1	.	.	TRBJ2-7	TGTGCCATCCCGCGGGACAGGGACCACGAGCAGTACTTC	CAIPRDRDHEQYF
TRBV2	.	TRBD1	TRBJ1-2	TGTGCCAGCAAGATTCACGGGACAGGGTATGGCTACACCTTC	CASKIHGTGYGYTF
TRBV2	.	TRBD1	TRBJ1-1	TGTGCCAGCAGTGTGGGACAGGGGTTTTCTGAGGCTTTCTTT	CASSVGQGFSEAFF
TRBV2	.	TRBD1	TRBJ2-7	TGTGCCAGCAGCGTACAGGGGGGCGAGCAGTACTTC	CASSVQGGEQYF
TRBV7-9	.	.	TRBJ2-5	TGTGCCAGCAGCTTATGGGCTGCTTCAAGTGAGACCCAGTACTTC	CASSLWAASSETQYF
TRBV6-1	.	.	TRBJ2-7	TGTGCCAGCGTGTATCAGGGACATTCCTACGAGCAGTACTTC	CASVYQGHSYEQYF
TRBV7-9	.	TRBD1	TRBJ1-1	TGTGCCAGCAGCTTTATGACAGGGAGCGCTGAAGCTTTCTTT	CASSFMTGSAEAFF
TRBV6-5	.	.	TRBJ2-6	TGTGCCAGCAGTTACTCGTCTACTGGGGCCAACGTCCTGACTTTC	CASSYSSTGANVLTF
TRBV9	.	.	TRBJ1-1	TGTGCCAGCAGCGTGGTAAGGGGAGGCACTGAAGCTTTCTTT	CASSVVRGGTEAFF